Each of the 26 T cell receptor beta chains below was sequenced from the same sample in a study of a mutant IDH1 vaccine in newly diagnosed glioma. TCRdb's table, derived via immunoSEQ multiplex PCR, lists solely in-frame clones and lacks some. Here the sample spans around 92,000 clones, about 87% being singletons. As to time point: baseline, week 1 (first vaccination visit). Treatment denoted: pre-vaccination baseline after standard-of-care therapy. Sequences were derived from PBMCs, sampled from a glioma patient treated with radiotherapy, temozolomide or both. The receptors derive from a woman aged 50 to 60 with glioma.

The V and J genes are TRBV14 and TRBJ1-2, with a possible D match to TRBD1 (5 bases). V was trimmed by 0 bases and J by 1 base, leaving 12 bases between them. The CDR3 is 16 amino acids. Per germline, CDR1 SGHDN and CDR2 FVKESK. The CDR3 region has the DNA TGTGCCAGCAGCCAAGAAGGGAGGGGCCTTAACTATGGCTACACCTTC. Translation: CASSQEGRGLNYGYTF.

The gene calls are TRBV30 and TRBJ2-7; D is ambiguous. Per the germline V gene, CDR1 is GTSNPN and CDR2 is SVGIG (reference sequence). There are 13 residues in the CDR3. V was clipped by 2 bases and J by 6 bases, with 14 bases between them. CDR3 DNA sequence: TGTGCCTGGAGTTCAGGCTTTCCTCTCGAGCAGTACTTC. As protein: CAWSSGFPLEQYF.

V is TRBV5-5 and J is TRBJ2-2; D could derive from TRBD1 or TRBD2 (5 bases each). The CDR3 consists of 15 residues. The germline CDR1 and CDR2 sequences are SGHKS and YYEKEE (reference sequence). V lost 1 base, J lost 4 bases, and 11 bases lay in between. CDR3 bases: TGTGCCAGCAGCTTGATCGGGGCAGGCACCGGGGAGCTGTTTTTT. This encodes CASSLIGAGTGELFF.

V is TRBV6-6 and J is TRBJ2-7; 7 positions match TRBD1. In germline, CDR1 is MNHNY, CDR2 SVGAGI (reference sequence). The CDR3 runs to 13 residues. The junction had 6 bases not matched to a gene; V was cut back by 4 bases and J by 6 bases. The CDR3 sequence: CASSSRNRGEQYF. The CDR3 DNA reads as TGTGCCAGCAGTTCGCGAAACAGGGGCGAGCAGTACTTC.

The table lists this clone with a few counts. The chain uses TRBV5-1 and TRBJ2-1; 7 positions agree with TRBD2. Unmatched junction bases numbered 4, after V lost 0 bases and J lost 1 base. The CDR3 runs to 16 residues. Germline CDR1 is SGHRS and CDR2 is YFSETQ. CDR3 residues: CASSLAGSGSYNEQFF. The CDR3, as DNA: TGCGCCAGCAGCTTGGCCGGTAGCGGGTCCTACAATGAGCAGTTCTTC.

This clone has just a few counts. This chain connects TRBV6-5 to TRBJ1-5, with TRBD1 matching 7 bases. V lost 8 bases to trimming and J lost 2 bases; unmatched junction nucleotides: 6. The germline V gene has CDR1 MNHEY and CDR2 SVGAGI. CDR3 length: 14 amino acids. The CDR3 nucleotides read TGTGCCAGCCTGCGACAGGGAGGCAATCAGCCCCAGCATTTT. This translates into CASLRQGGNQPQHF.

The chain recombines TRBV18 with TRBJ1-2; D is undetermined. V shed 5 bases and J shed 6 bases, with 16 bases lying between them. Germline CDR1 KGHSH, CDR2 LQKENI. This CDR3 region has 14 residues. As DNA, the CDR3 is TGTGCCAGCTCATCCACAAGGGCAATAGATGGCTACACCTTC. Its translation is CASSSTRAIDGYTF. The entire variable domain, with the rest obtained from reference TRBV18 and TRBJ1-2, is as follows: NAGVMQNPRHLVRRRGQEARLRCSPMKGHSHVYWYRQLPEEGLKFMVYLQKENIIDESGMPKERFSAEFPKEGPSILRIQQVVRGDSAAYFCASSSTRAIDGYTFGSGTRLTVV.

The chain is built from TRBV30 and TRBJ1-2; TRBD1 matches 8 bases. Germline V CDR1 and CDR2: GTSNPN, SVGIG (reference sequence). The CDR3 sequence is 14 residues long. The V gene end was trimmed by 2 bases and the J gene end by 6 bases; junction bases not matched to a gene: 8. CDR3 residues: CAWSFNRGSDGYTF. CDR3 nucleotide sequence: TGTGCCTGGAGTTTTAACAGGGGGTCGGATGGCTACACCTTC.

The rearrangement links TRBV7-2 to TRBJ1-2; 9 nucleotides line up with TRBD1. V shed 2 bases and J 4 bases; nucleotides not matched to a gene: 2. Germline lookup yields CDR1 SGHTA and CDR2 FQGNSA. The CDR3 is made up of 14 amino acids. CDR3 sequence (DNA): TGTGCCAGCAGCTTAATGGACAGGGGCTATGGCTACACCTTC. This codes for CASSLMDRGYGYTF.

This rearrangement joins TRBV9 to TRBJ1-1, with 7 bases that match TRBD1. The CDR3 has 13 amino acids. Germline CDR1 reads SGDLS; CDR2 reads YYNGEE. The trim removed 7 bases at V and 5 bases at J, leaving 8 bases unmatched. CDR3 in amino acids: CASGRGRGTEAFF. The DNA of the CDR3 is TGTGCCAGCGGGAGGGGGCGCGGGACTGAAGCTTTCTTT.

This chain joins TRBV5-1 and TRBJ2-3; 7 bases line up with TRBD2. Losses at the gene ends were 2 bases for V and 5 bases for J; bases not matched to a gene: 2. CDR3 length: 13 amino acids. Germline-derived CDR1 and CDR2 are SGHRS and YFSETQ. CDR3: CASSFPSGDTQYF. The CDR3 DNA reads TGCGCCAGCAGCTTCCCTAGCGGAGATACGCAGTATTTT. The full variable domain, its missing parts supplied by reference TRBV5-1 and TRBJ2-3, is KAGVTQTPRYLIKTRGQQVTLSCSPISGHRSVSWYQQTPGQGLQFLFEYFSETQRNKGNFPGRFSGRQFSNSRSEMNVSTLELGDSALYLCASSFPSGDTQYFGPGTRLTVL.

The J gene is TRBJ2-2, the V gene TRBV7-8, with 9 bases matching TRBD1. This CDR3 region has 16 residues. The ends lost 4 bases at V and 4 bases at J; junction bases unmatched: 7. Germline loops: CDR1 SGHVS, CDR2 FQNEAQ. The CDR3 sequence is CASSSLTTGGTGELFF. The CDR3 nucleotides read TGTGCCAGCAGCTCCTTGACGACAGGGGGCACCGGGGAGCTGTTTTTT.

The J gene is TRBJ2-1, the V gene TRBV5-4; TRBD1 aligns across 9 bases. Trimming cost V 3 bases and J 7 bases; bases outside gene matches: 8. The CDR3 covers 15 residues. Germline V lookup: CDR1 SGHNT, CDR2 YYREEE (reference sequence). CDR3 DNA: TGTGCCAGCAGCTCGGACAGGGGACTTTGGAATGAGCAGTTCTTC. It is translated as CASSSDRGLWNEQFF.

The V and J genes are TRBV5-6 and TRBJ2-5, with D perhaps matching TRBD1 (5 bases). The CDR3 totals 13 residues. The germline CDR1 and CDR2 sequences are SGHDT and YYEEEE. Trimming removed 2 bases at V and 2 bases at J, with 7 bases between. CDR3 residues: CASSFDRQETQYF. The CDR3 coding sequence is TGTGCCAGCAGCTTTGACAGACAAGAGACCCAGTACTTC.

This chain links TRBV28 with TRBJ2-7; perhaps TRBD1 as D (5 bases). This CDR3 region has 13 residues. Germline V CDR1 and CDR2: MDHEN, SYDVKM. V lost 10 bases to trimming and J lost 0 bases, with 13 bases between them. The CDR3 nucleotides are TGTGCCACCAGAATTCAGGGCTCCTACGAGCAGTACTTC. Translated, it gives CATRIQGSYEQYF.

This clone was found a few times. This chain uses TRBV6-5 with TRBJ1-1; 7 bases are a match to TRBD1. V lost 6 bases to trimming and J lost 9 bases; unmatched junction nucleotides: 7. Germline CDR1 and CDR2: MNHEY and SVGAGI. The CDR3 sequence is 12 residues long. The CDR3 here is CASSPRQGQAFF. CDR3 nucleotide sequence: TGTGCCAGCAGCCCCCGACAGGGACAAGCTTTCTTT.

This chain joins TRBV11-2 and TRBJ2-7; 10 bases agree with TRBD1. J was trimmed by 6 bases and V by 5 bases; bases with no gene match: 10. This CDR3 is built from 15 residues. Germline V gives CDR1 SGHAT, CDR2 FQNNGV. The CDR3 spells CASSPPGTGVGEQYF. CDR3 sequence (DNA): TGTGCCAGCAGCCCCCCCGGGACAGGGGTGGGCGAGCAGTACTTC. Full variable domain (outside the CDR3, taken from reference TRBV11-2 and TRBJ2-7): EAGVAQSPRYKIIEKRQSVAFWCNPISGHATLYWYQQILGQGPKLLIQFQNNGVVDDSQLPKDRFSAERLKGVDSTLKIQPAKLEDSAVYLCASSPPGTGVGEQYFGPGTRLTVT.

The CDR3: CASSLGGQSSTDTQYF. The CDR3 region has the DNA TGCGCCAGCAGCTTGGGGGGACAGTCTAGCACAGATACGCAGTATTTT. The genes are TRBV5-1 and TRBJ2-3; TRBD1 aligns across 7 bases. The trim removed 0 bases at V and 0 bases at J, leaving 4 bases unmatched. The CDR3 loop spans 16 amino acids. Germline CDR1 reads SGHRS; CDR2 reads YFSETQ. The entire variable domain, with the rest obtained from reference TRBV5-1 and TRBJ2-3, is as follows: KAGVTQTPRYLIKTRGQQVTLSCSPISGHRSVSWYQQTPGQGLQFLFEYFSETQRNKGNFPGRFSGRQFSNSRSEMNVSTLELGDSALYLCASSLGGQSSTDTQYFGPGTRLTVL.

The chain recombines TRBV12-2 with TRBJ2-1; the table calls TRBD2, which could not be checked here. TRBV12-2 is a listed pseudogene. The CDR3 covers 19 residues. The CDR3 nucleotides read TGTGCAAGTCGCTTAGAGGATGGGCGGGAGGGCCTTGTGGGGAATGAGCAGTTCTTC. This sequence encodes CASRLEDGREGLVGNEQFF.

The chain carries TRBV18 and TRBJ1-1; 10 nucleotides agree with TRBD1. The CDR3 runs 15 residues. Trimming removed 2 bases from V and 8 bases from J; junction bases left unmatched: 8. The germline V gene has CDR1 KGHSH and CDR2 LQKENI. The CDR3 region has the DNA TGTGCCAGCTCACCAACTCGGGACAGGGGCCGGGAAGCTTTCTTT. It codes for CASSPTRDRGREAFF.

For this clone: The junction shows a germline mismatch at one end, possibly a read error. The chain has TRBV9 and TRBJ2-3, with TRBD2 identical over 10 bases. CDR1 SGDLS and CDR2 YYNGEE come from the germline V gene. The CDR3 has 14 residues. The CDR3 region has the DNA TGTGCCAGCAGCGTGAGCGGGAGGGCAGATACGCAGTGTTTT. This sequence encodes CASSVSGRADTQCF.

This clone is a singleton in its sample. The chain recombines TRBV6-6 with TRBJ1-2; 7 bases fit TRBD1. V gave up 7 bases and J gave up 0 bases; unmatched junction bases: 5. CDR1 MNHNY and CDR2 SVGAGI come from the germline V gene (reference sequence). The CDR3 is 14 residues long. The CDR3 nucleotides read TGTGCCAGCACCCAGGGGGGGTCTAACTATGGCTACACCTTC. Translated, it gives CASTQGGSNYGYTF.

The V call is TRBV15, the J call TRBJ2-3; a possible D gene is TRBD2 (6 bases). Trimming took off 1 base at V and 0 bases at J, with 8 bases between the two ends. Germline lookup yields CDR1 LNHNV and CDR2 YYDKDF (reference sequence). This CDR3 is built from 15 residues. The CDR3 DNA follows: TGTGCCACCAGCAGAGCTGGGACTAGCACAGATACGCAGTATTTT. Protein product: CATSRAGTSTDTQYF.

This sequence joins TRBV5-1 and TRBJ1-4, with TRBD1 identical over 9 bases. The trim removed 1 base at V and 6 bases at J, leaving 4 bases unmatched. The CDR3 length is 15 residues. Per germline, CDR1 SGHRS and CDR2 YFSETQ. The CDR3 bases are TGCGCCAGCAGCTTGAGGGGACAGGGAGATGAAAAACTGTTTTTT. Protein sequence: CASSLRGQGDEKLFF.

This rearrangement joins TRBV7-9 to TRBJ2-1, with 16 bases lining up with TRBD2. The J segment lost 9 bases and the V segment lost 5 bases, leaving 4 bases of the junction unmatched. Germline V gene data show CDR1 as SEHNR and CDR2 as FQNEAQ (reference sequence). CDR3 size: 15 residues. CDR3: CASSGTSGRDGEQFF. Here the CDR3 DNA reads TGTGCCAGCAGCGGGACTAGCGGGAGGGATGGTGAGCAGTTCTTC. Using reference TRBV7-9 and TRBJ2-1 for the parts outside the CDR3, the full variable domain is DTGVSQNPRHKITKRGQNVTFRCDPISEHNRLYWYRQTLGQGPEFLTYFQNEAQLEKSRLLSDRFSAERPKGSFSTLEIQRTEQGDSAMYLCASSGTSGRDGEQFFGPGTRLTVL.

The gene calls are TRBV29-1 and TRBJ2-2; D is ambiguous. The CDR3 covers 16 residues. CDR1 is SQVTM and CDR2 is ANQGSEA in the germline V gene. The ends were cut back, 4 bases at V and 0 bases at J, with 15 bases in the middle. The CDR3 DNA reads TGCAGCGTTGGGGTCAGAGGAGAAGCGAACACCGGGGAGCTGTTTTTT. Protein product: CSVGVRGEANTGELFF.